In its sample, the clone carrying this T cell receptor beta chain was seen many times. The antigen is unknown. Looked up from germline, CDR1 is SEHNR and CDR2 is FQNEAQ (reference sequence). V dropped 5 bases and J dropped 2 bases, with 12 bases sitting between them. CDR3 size: 14 residues. 5'RACE with constant-segment primers yielded barcoded, UMI-tagged TCR alpha and TCR beta cDNA libraries. MiXCR was run by TCRdb on the 5' RACE reads, yielding one entry per CDR3 protein. There are fewer than 200,000 distinct CDR3 sequences in the sample; around 21% occur only once, and under 30% lies in the top ten. This entry comes from a study of T-cell memory formation after mild COVID-19. Study information: TCR clusters were largely donor specific. Study-wide results and caveats: Among CD4+ contracting clones, most were CM and EM, and CD8+ ones EMRA. Day 15 to 85 contracting clones showed balanced CD4/CD8; day 15 to 37 expanders favored CD4+.

The chain has TRBV7-9 and TRBJ2-5; D perhaps matches TRBD2 (5 bases). Sequencing was carried out using PBMCs or a T cell subset sorted from them (not recorded which). This TCR derives from an adult woman who had mild COVID-19 (a few samples of this study predate the infection). Cell type and time point are not known. The CDR3 DNA reads as TGTGCCAGCAGCCCGGACTCGTCTCAAGAGACCCAGTACTTC. Translation: CASSPDSSQETQYF.